This T cell receptor beta chain was recorded in a study of OX40 agonist ivuxolimab in advanced cancers. Study-level results: Partial responders receiving 0.1-3.0 mg/kg showed among the lowest clonal expansion.

A note on this clone: What it recognizes is unknown.

Libraries were prepared by immunoSEQ multiplex PCR; TCRdb keeps only in-frame clonotypes and omits some of them. The table lists about 54,000 clones, roughly 86% of them singletons. The clonotype was recovered from an adult with an advanced solid tumor such as melanoma, head and neck, liver or kidney cancer. The sample here was CD4+ or CD8+ T cells sorted from blood, taken in a trial of the OX40 agonist ivuxolimab.

CDR3 sequence reads: CASSLPGTGVRDEQFF. The CDR3 bases are TGTGCCAGCAGCTTGCCCGGGACAGGGGTGAGAGATGAGCAGTTCTTC. The V call is TRBV13, the J call TRBJ2-1; 10 bases are shared with TRBD1. From germline, CDR1 is PRHDT and CDR2 FYEKMQ (reference sequence). The V and J ends lost 3 bases and 8 bases, in that order; junction bases with no gene match: 10. CDR3 length: 16 residues.